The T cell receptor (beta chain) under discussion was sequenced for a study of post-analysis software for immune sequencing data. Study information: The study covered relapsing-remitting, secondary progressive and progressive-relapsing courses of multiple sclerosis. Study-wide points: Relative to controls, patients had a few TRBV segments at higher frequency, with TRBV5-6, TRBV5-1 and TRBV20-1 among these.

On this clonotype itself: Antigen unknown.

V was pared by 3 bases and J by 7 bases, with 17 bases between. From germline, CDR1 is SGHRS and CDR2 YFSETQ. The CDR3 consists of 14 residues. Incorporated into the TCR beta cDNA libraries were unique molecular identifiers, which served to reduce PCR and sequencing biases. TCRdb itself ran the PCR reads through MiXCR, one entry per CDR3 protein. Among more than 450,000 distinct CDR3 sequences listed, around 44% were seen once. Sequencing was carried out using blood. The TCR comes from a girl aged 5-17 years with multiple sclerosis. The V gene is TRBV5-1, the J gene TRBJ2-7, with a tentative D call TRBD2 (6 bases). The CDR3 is CASSSVGTLGEQYF. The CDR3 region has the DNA TGCGCCAGCAGCTCCGTCGGGACTCTTGGGGAGCAGTACTTC.